The 5 T cell receptor beta chains below were found in one sample sequenced in a study of blood T cell repertoires in COVID-19. Profiling relied on immunoSEQ multiplex PCR, and the TCRdb table lists in-frame clones only, not all of them. The sample lists approximately 61,000 clones, 75% to 90% occurring once. Sequenced input: peripheral blood. These receptors originate from a human donor in a cohort sampled during active COVID-19.

The chain combines TRBV28 with TRBJ1-6, with TRBD1 identical over 10 bases. The CDR3 is 13 residues long. V shed 4 bases, J shed 9 bases, and the junction held 0 bases outside the gene matches. From germline, CDR1 is MDHEN and CDR2 SYDVKM. The CDR3 protein is CASSWDRGSPLHF. The CDR3 DNA is TGTGCCAGCAGTTGGGACAGGGGTTCACCCCTCCACTTT.

The chain combines TRBV7-8 with TRBJ2-1; D remains ambiguous. V dropped 7 bases and J dropped 0 bases, with 13 bases sitting between them. The CDR3 has 15 residues. CDR1 SGHVS and CDR2 FQNEAQ come from the germline V gene. CDR3 sequence: CASKMERFSYNEQFF. CDR3 sequence (DNA): TGTGCCAGCAAGATGGAGAGATTCTCCTACAATGAGCAGTTCTTC.

This clone has just one count. The DNA for the CDR3 is TGTGCCAGCAGCCTAAACGACAGGGGCTACACCTTC. It specifies CASSLNDRGYTF. The chain has TRBV3-1 (or the pseudogene TRBV3-2) and TRBJ1-2; the D gene is possibly TRBD1 (6 bases). The germline CDR1 and CDR2 sequences are LGHDT and YNNKEL (reference sequence). Trimming took 4 bases from V and 8 from J, leaving 11 bases between them. This CDR3 has 12 residues.

V gene TRBV14 combines with J gene TRBJ2-2; D unresolved. The CDR3 runs 11 residues. From germline, CDR1 is SGHDN and CDR2 FVKESK. V lost 2 bases, J lost 8 bases, and 3 bases lay in between. CDR3 region: CASSQSGELFF. The CDR3 DNA reads TGTGCCAGCAGCCAATCGGGGGAGCTGTTTTTT.

This clone was seen more than once but under ten times. The chain has TRBV27 and TRBJ2-2; TRBD1 agrees at 9 bases. V trimming: 6 bases; J trimming: 5 bases; junction bases outside the gene matches: 10. Looked up from germline, CDR1 is MNHEY and CDR2 is SMNVEV (reference sequence). The length of the CDR3 is 16 residues. The CDR3 loop is CASSSRDRGGTGELFF. The CDR3 DNA is TGTGCCAGCAGCAGCCGCGACAGGGGGGGGACCGGGGAGCTGTTTTTT.